A selection of T cell receptor beta chains follows, all from one sample in a study of cytotoxic CD8 clonotypes in ibrutinib-treated CLL. Libraries were prepared by immunoSEQ multiplex PCR; TCRdb keeps only in-frame clonotypes and omits some of them. The table includes some 29,000 clones, about 80% detected once. The specimen was PBMCs, collected after 36 months of ibrutinib treatment. The receptors were gathered from a human donor with chronic lymphocytic leukemia. Each CDR3 is given with its conserved first and last residue. A D gene is named only where the DNA matches it firmly. Clone size, where shown, is once, few, many, or a class for clones that have expanded.

size	length	V	D	J	DNA	CDR3
.	18	TRBV27	TRBD2	TRBJ2-3	TGTGCCAGCAGTTTAGTTAGCGGGGGGTTGGGGGGCACAGATACGCAGTATTTT	CASSLVSGGLGGTDTQYF
.	12	TRBV10-3	.	TRBJ1-2	TGTGCCACCAGGTTCGGATCCGATCGCTACACCTTC	CATRFGSDRYTF
.	15	TRBV4-1	.	TRBJ1-1	TGCGCCAGCAGCCAAGAAAGAGGGAAGCGAACTGAAGCTTTCTTT	CASSQERGKRTEAFF
.	14	TRBV5-1	.	TRBJ1-2	TGCGCCAGCAGCTTGGGAATGGGTTCGGGTGGCTACACCTTC	CASSLGMGSGGYTF
.	15	TRBV7-2	TRBD2	TRBJ2-7	TGTGCCAGCAGCTTAGTAGCGGGGGTTTCCTACGAGCAGTACTTC	CASSLVAGVSYEQYF
.	13	TRBV4-3	.	TRBJ1-1	TGCGCCAGCAGCCAAGGGCTGGGGGGGGAAGCTTTCTTT	CASSQGLGGEAFF
once	18	TRBV15	.	TRBJ1-5	TGTGCCACCAGCAGAAATCCGGCCGGGGGATCAAGCAATCAGCCCCAGCATTTT	CATSRNPAGGSSNQPQHF
.	13	TRBV19	.	TRBJ1-1	TGTGCCAGTAGTCCCCCTCTGCGGGGTGAAGCTTTCTTT	CASSPPLRGEAFF
.	17	TRBV19	TRBD1	TRBJ1-6	TGTGCCAGTGGTTCCGACAGGGGAAGCTCCTATAATTCACCCCTCCACTTT	CASGSDRGSSYNSPLHF
.	14	TRBV2	.	TRBJ2-6	TGTGCCAGCAGTCCAGACATTGGGGCCAACGTCCTGACTTTC	CASSPDIGANVLTF
.	15	TRBV2	.	TRBJ2-7	TGTGCCAGCAGTGAAGGGGGTCCTTGGTCCTACGAGCAGTACTTC	CASSEGGPWSYEQYF
.	14	TRBV9	TRBD1	TRBJ2-3	TGTGCCAGCTCCCGGACAGGGGTTTCAGATACGCAGTATTTT	CASSRTGVSDTQYF
once	14	TRBV27	TRBD1	TRBJ1-1	TGTGCCAGCAGTCCGACAGGGGCCTTGGGTGAAGCTTTCTTT	CASSPTGALGEAFF
.	14	TRBV5-4	.	TRBJ2-1	TGTGCCAGCAGTCCCGCGCCCGTTCGGGATGAGCAGTTCTTC	CASSPAPVRDEQFF
.	13	TRBV5-6	TRBD1	TRBJ2-7	TGTGCCAGCAGCCGGACAGGGGGGGACGAGCAGTACTTC	CASSRTGGDEQYF
.	15	TRBV18	TRBD1	TRBJ1-3	TGTGCCAGCTCACCGACAGGGGGCAAAGGAAACACCATATATTTT	CASSPTGGKGNTIYF
.	13	TRBV14	.	TRBJ1-2	TGTGCCAGCAGCCAAGGGCAGCTCTATGGCTACACCTTC	CASSQGQLYGYTF
few	17	TRBV18	TRBD1	TRBJ1-5	TGTGCCAGCTCACCCGGACAGGGCCTCTATAGCAATCAGCCCCAGCATTTT	CASSPGQGLYSNQPQHF
.	13	TRBV6-6	.	TRBJ1-1	TGTGCCAGCAGCATTACACCGAACACTGAAGCTTTCTTT	CASSITPNTEAFF
.	15	TRBV5-1	TRBD2	TRBJ2-5	TGCGCCAGCAGCTCCCCCGGGGGAGGGGATGGAGAGCAGTACTTC	CASSSPGGGDGEQYF
.	13	TRBV7-8	.	TRBJ1-1	TGTGCCAGCTCGGGGGCCAAGAACACTGAAGCTTTCTTT	CASSGAKNTEAFF
.	15	TRBV4-2	TRBD1	TRBJ1-1	TGTGCCAGCAGCCTAGACAGGGGGCTTTTTACTGAAGCTTTCTTT	CASSLDRGLFTEAFF
.	18	TRBV1	.	TRBJ2-5	TGCACCAGCAGCCAAGATACCCCGGGGACTAGCGGACAAGAGACCCAGTACTTC	CTSSQDTPGTSGQETQYF
once	17	TRBV6-1	TRBD1	TRBJ2-7	TGTGCCAGCAGTGCCAATCTCGGACAGGAGTACTCCTACGAGCAGTACTTC	CASSANLGQEYSYEQYF
.	17	TRBV11-2	.	TRBJ1-6	TGTGCCAGCAGCCTAAGGGGAGGGGGGATAGGGAGATCACCCCTCCACTTT	CASSLRGGGIGRSPLHF
.	17	TRBV4-1	TRBD1	TRBJ2-7	TGCGCCAGCAGCCAACCTTCCGGGACAGGTTTTGCCTACGAGCAGTACTTC	CASSQPSGTGFAYEQYF
.	15	TRBV4-2	.	TRBJ1-3	TGTGCCAGCAGCCAAGATAGGGGCACTGGAAACACCATATATTTT	CASSQDRGTGNTIYF
.	17	TRBV5-4	.	TRBJ2-5	TGTGCCAGCAGCTTTGTGGGGGTGGGACAAGAACAAGAGACCCAGTACTTC	CASSFVGVGQEQETQYF
.	14	TRBV7-2	.	TRBJ2-5	TGTGCCAGCAGCTTAGGTTCAGGTCAAGAGACCCAGTACTTC	CASSLGSGQETQYF
.	14	TRBV9	TRBD1	TRBJ2-5	TGTGCCAGCAGCGTAGAAGGCAGGGGGGAGACCCAGTACTTC	CASSVEGRGETQYF
.	12	TRBV7-9	.	TRBJ1-1	TGTGCCAGCAAGGGGTTGAACACTGAAGCTTTCTTT	CASKGLNTEAFF
.	18	TRBV29-1	.	TRBJ1-2	TGCAGCGTTGAAGCGTATGCCCAGGGCGGTTCCGGACTCGGTGGCTACACCTTC	CSVEAYAQGGSGLGGYTF
.	14	TRBV27	.	TRBJ1-5	TGTGCCAGCGGGCCCGGGGGAAGCAATCAGCCCCAGCATTTT	CASGPGGSNQPQHF
.	14	TRBV9	.	TRBJ2-1	TGTGCCAGCAGCGTCTACGGGGGCTACAATGAGCAGTTCTTC	CASSVYGGYNEQFF
.	13	TRBV29-1	TRBD1	TRBJ1-1	TGCAGCGTTCAACCAGGGGGGAACACTGAAGCTTTCTTT	CSVQPGGNTEAFF
.	11	TRBV30	.	TRBJ2-7	TGTGCCTGGAGTGTTGGGAACGAGCAGTACTTC	CAWSVGNEQYF
.	14	TRBV29-1	.	TRBJ2-5	TGCAGCGCTGACAATCGGGGTGAGGGGGAGACCCAGTACTTC	CSADNRGEGETQYF
.	13	TRBV7-7	.	TRBJ2-1	TGTGCCAGCAGCTCCTCACTTTACGATGAGCAGTTCTTC	CASSSSLYDEQFF
.	14	TRBV7-2	TRBD1	TRBJ1-2	TGTGCCAGCAGCTCAGGGACAGTTAACTATGGCTACACCTTC	CASSSGTVNYGYTF
.	13	TRBV4-1	.	TRBJ1-1	TGCGCCAGCAGCCAAATGGGGCAGCCTGAAGCTTTCTTT	CASSQMGQPEAFF
few	16	TRBV25-1	TRBD1	TRBJ2-2	TGTGCCAGCAGTGAATTGGGACAGGCGAACACCGGGGAGCTGTTTTTT	CASSELGQANTGELFF
few	15	TRBV2	.	TRBJ1-5	TGTGCCAGCAATGCAGGAGTCGGGGGAAAACAGCCCCAGCATTTT	CASNAGVGGKQPQHF
large	14	TRBV27	.	TRBJ1-1	TGTGCCAGCAGCTTCGGGACGGGGAACACTGAAGCTTTCTTT	CASSFGTGNTEAFF
.	15	TRBV5-1	.	TRBJ1-2	TGCGCCAGCAGCTTGGCCGGCAGGGCTAACTATGGCTACACCTTC	CASSLAGRANYGYTF
.	16	TRBV19	.	TRBJ2-7	TGTGCCAGTAGTCCCCGATACGGGGTAAGCGCCTACGAGCAGTACTTC	CASSPRYGVSAYEQYF
.	13	TRBV19	TRBD1	TRBJ2-5	TGTGCCAGTAGCGAAGCGGCCCAGGGGGCCCAGTACTTC	CASSEAAQGAQYF
.	13	TRBV27	.	TRBJ1-5	TGTGCCAGCAGCCCGGGGGGTAATCAGCCCCAGCATTTT	CASSPGGNQPQHF
.	13	TRBV7-9	TRBD1	TRBJ1-2	TGTGCCAGCACCTCAGGGGGCGCGAGTGGCTACACCTTC	CASTSGGASGYTF
.	13	TRBV7-9	.	TRBJ1-1	TGTGCCAGCAGCAACAACCCGAACACTGAAGCTTTCTTT	CASSNNPNTEAFF
.	15	TRBV11-2	TRBD1	TRBJ2-1	TGTGCCAGCAGCTCGGGACAGGGGGCCTACAATGAGCAGTTCTTC	CASSSGQGAYNEQFF
.	14	TRBV19	.	TRBJ1-3	TGTGCCAGTATGCACTTTGGCTCTGGAAACACCATATATTTT	CASMHFGSGNTIYF
once	17	TRBV11-1	.	TRBJ1-1	TGTGCCAGCAGCCAACGTTCCGTTCTCCCTTTGAACACTGAAGCTTTCTTT	CASSQRSVLPLNTEAFF
.	15	TRBV18	.	TRBJ2-3	TGTGCCAGCTCACCAAGGCAGGGCGCGGCAGATACGCAGTATTTT	CASSPRQGAADTQYF
.	13	TRBV5-1	.	TRBJ2-7	TGCGCCAGCAGCCTGGGGGCCCCCTACGAGCAGTACTTC	CASSLGAPYEQYF
.	15	TRBV6-5	.	TRBJ2-1	TGTGCCAGCAGTTACACGTTGGACAGTATCAATGAGCAGTTCTTC	CASSYTLDSINEQFF
few	13	TRBV9	.	TRBJ1-1	TGTGCCAGCAGCCCCCCCAGGGAACCTGAAGCTTTCTTT	CASSPPREPEAFF
.	16	TRBV5-1	TRBD1	TRBJ2-5	TGCGCCAGCAGCTCGGACAGGGGGGTTTTAGGGGAGACCCAGTACTTC	CASSSDRGVLGETQYF
once	12	TRBV9	.	TRBJ1-2	TGTGCCAGCAGCTCGGGGCTCTATGGCTACACCTTC	CASSSGLYGYTF
.	12	TRBV29-1	.	TRBJ2-3	TGCAGCGTTGAAGAACGGGGGGATACGCAGTATTTT	CSVEERGDTQYF
.	15	TRBV2	TRBD2	TRBJ2-1	TGTGCCAGCAAACGGACTAGCGGAGCCTACAATGAGCAGTTCTTC	CASKRTSGAYNEQFF